Each of the 17 T cell receptor beta chains below was sequenced from the same sample in a study of blood T cell repertoires in COVID-19. Clones were read by immunoSEQ multiplex PCR, and TCRdb kept only the in-frame ones, dropping some. This sample yields about 310,000 clones, of which around 87% are seen a single time; 7.8% belongs to the top ten. Sequenced sample: peripheral blood. Receptor source: a woman in her 50s who had recovered from COVID-19.

The DNA of the CDR3 is TGTGCCAGCAGTGACGGTGGGGGGGGGCAGCCCCAGCATTTT. This codes for CASSDGGGGQPQHF. V is TRBV2 and J is TRBJ1-5; maybe TRBD1 (5 bases). Trimming shortened V by 3 bases and J by 7 bases, and 13 bases separated the two germline ends. The CDR3 consists of 14 residues. Per germline, CDR1 SNHLY and CDR2 FYNNEI.

This clone showed up just a few times. The CDR3 bases are TGCAGCGCTGCCCGACAGGGATCCGAGCAGTACTTC. Residues: CSAARQGSEQYF. This chain connects TRBV29-1 to TRBJ2-7; 7 positions agree with TRBD1. The CDR3 is 12 residues long. J was trimmed by 6 bases and V by 7 bases; bases with no gene match: 9. Germline V CDR1 and CDR2: SQVTM, ANQGSEA.

The chain recombines TRBV7-6 with TRBJ2-5, with TRBD1 matching over 11 bases. Germline V lookup: CDR1 SGHVS, CDR2 FNYEAQ. The CDR3 is made up of 17 amino acids. Trimming at V came to 0 bases and at J to 5 bases, leaving 8 bases not matched to a gene. CDR3 DNA: TGTGCCAGCAGCTTAGCGGGGAGGACAGGGGGCTTGGAGACCCAGTACTTC. Translating it yields CASSLAGRTGGLETQYF.

The chain is built from TRBV7-8 and TRBJ2-3, with unresolved D. Trimming pared 5 bases from V and 1 base from J, leaving 13 bases between. CDR1 and CDR2 (germline): SGHVS, FQNEAQ. This CDR3 has 15 amino acids. In nucleotides, the CDR3 is TGTGCCAGCAGCCAGATCCGTGCAGGCACAGATACGCAGTATTTT. Translated: CASSQIRAGTDTQYF.

V and J are TRBV29-1 and TRBJ2-3; TRBD2 aligns across 9 bases. The CDR3 is made up of 17 amino acids. V dropped 6 bases and J dropped 6; count of bases not matched to a gene: 19. Per the germline V gene, CDR1 is SQVTM and CDR2 is ANQGSEA. This CDR3 is CSVDLWGVAGARDTQYF. The CDR3 DNA reads as TGCAGCGTCGACCTCTGGGGGGTAGCGGGAGCAAGGGATACGCAGTATTTT.

This clone has a count of ten or more. This same CDR3 is encoded by further DNA sequences in the sample. The J gene is TRBJ2-7, the V gene TRBV7-9; TRBD1 matches at 9 bases. V was clipped by 6 bases and J by 4 bases; unmatched bases: 4. The germline V gene has CDR1 SEHNR and CDR2 FQNEAQ (reference sequence). This CDR3 is 13 amino acids long. The CDR3 bases are TGTGCCAGCAGACAGGGGGCTGGGTACGAGCAGTACTTC. This codes for CASRQGAGYEQYF.

This clone was seen a handful of times. The rearrangement joins TRBV19 to TRBJ1-2; TRBD1 might be the D (6 bases). This CDR3 spans 13 amino acids. Germline V gives CDR1 LNHDA, CDR2 SQIVND (reference sequence). V was cut by 2 bases and J by 9 bases, with 13 bases left in between. Written as DNA, the CDR3 is TGTGCCAGTAGTATAAGGACAGATCTAAGCTACACCTTC. Amino acids: CASSIRTDLSYTF.

This chain connects TRBV10-3 to TRBJ2-5, with 13 bases identical to TRBD2. Trimming cost V 2 bases and J 5 bases; bases outside gene matches: 11. The CDR3 runs to 18 residues. The germline gives CDR1 ENHRY, CDR2 SYGVKD. The CDR3 sequence: CAISEAKLAGGPLETQYF. Here the CDR3 DNA reads TGTGCCATCAGTGAGGCAAAACTAGCGGGGGGGCCATTGGAGACCCAGTACTTC.

This clone was recorded only once. The chain recombines TRBV5-4 with TRBJ1-2; D is perhaps TRBD1 (5 bases). This CDR3 region has 16 residues. Trimming took 1 base from V and 7 from J, leaving 20 bases between them. Germline CDR1 is SGHNT and CDR2 is YYREEE (reference sequence). Here the CDR3 reads CASSLPVGPGLSGYTF. In DNA, the CDR3 is TGTGCCAGCAGCTTGCCAGTGGGTCCAGGGTTGTCTGGCTACACCTTC.

The CDR3 DNA sequence: TGTGCCAGCAGCTTCGGGCGCGGGGGCTACACCTTC. Translating it yields CASSFGRGGYTF. The chain has TRBV9 and TRBJ1-2; D unclear. The CDR3 spans 12 residues. The germline V and J ends were trimmed by 4 bases and 8 bases, with 12 bases remaining between them. Germline V gives CDR1 SGDLS, CDR2 YYNGEE. Together with reference TRBV9 and TRBJ1-2, the CDR3 gives the full variable domain: DSGVTQTPKHLITATGQRVTLRCSPRSGDLSVYWYQQSLDQGLQFLIQYYNGEERAKGNILERFSAQQFPDLHSELNLSSLELGDSALYFCASSFGRGGYTFGSGTRLTVV.

This rearrangement joins TRBV2 to TRBJ1-3; D perhaps matches TRBD1 (5 bases). Per germline, CDR1 SNHLY and CDR2 FYNNEI. The CDR3 consists of 15 residues. Trimming took off 5 bases at V and 4 bases at J, with 15 bases between the two ends. CDR3 nucleotides: TGTGCCAGCAGTCGGGGGTCCACGCGGGGAAACACCATATATTTT. Translation: CASSRGSTRGNTIYF.

The genes are TRBV19 and TRBJ2-2; no definite D call. Germline V gene data show CDR1 as LNHDA and CDR2 as SQIVND (reference sequence). This CDR3 has 14 residues. Trimming stripped 5 bases from V and 3 bases from J, with 10 bases between. CDR3 nucleotide sequence: TGTGCCAGTAGTCCTCGTGTTGACACCGGGGAGCTGTTTTTT. It translates to CASSPRVDTGELFF.

This clone was seen once. The chain joins TRBV7-8 to TRBJ2-1, with D possibly TRBD2 on 5 matching bases. V dropped 5 bases and J dropped 4 bases, with 12 bases sitting between them. The length of the CDR3 is 14 residues. Germline CDR1 SGHVS, CDR2 FQNEAQ. The CDR3 protein is CASSQPGLYNEQFF. CDR3 nucleotide sequence: TGTGCCAGCAGCCAACCTGGACTTTACAATGAGCAGTTCTTC.

The genes are TRBV19 and TRBJ2-7; perhaps TRBD1 as D (6 bases). The CDR3 totals 16 residues. V was pared by 1 base and J by 3 bases, with 16 bases between. The germline V gene has CDR1 LNHDA and CDR2 SQIVND (reference sequence). The CDR3 nucleotides are TGTGCCAGTAGTATAGGTGGAGCCAGGGGCCGCTACGAGCAGTACTTC. This translates into CASSIGGARGRYEQYF.

This chain links TRBV5-1 with TRBJ2-1, with D uncertain. Germline V CDR1 and CDR2: SGHRS, YFSETQ. The CDR3 sequence is 13 residues long. V was clipped by 4 bases and J by 0 bases, with 5 bases between them. CDR3 protein: CASSPLSYNEQFF. The CDR3 region has the DNA TGCGCCAGCAGCCCCCTCTCCTACAATGAGCAGTTCTTC.

This clone was detected once. The rearrangement uses TRBV29-1 and TRBJ2-1; D perhaps matches TRBD1 (7 bases). The length of the CDR3 is 17 residues. Trimming took off 2 bases at V and 7 bases at J, with 24 bases between the two ends. From germline, CDR1 is SQVTM and CDR2 ANQGSEA. CDR3 amino acids: CSVETGQHSEGGNEQFF. CDR3 nucleotide sequence: TGCAGCGTTGAAACGGGACAGCATTCCGAAGGGGGGAATGAGCAGTTCTTC.

The chain uses TRBV6-5 and TRBJ2-7, with TRBD2 matching over 11 bases. The germline CDR1 and CDR2 sequences are MNHEY and SVGAGI. Trimming removed 1 base from V and 4 bases from J; junction bases left unmatched: 3. There are 15 residues in the CDR3. For the CDR3, the DNA is TGTGCCAGCAGTTACTACGGGACTAGCGGATACGAGCAGTACTTC. Protein product: CASSYYGTSGYEQYF.